The 28 T cell receptor beta chains reported below all come from one sample, sequenced in a study of early T cells in non-severe SARS-CoV-2 infection. One entry per CDR3 protein results from TCRdb running MiXCR on the 5' RACE reads. The table lists 20,000 to 25,000 distinct CDR3 sequences, 4% of them singletons. The sequencing sample was made of whole blood. Source of these receptors: an adult who was a healthcare worker with PCR-confirmed SARS-CoV-2 infection or an uninfected control (not recorded which).

This clonotype was counted at least ten times. CDR3 bases: TGTGCCAGCAATGGGCCGCTGATATACGAGCAGTACTTC. It yields the protein CASNGPLIYEQYF. The chain combines TRBV2 with TRBJ2-7; D uncertain. CDR1 SNHLY and CDR2 FYNNEI come from the germline V gene. This CDR3 has 13 amino acids. The V and J ends lost 7 bases and 4 bases respectively, with 14 bases between them.

This clonotype appeared many times. This rearrangement joins TRBV30 to TRBJ2-6; no reliable D call. V dropped 0 bases and J dropped 4 bases, with 10 bases sitting between them. The germline V gene encodes CDR1 GTSNPN and CDR2 SVGIG (reference sequence). This CDR3 is 15 amino acids long. CDR3 nucleotides: TGTGCCTGGAGTGTGAGTTCGTCCGGGGCCAACGTCCTGACTTTC. The encoded protein is CAWSVSSSGANVLTF.

This clonotype has a handful of counts. V and J are TRBV7-6 and TRBJ2-1; 11 bases align to TRBD2. Trimming took 10 bases from V and 6 from J; bases not matched to a gene: 17. This CDR3 is 17 amino acids long. Per the germline V gene, CDR1 is SGHVS and CDR2 is FNYEAQ. The CDR3 DNA reads as TGTGCCACCGAGACCGGGACTAGCGGAATAGGGGGCAATGAGCAGTTCTTC. It yields the protein CATETGTSGIGGNEQFF.

This clonotype came up many times. The chain combines TRBV5-1 with TRBJ2-3; TRBD1 or TRBD2 may be the D gene (6 bases each). The CDR3 contains 16 residues. CDR1 SGHRS and CDR2 YFSETQ come from the germline V gene. Trimming pared 4 bases from V and 0 bases from J, leaving 15 bases between. The CDR3 DNA reads as TGCGCCAGCAGCAGGGGGGACCAACTGAGCACAGATACGCAGTATTTT. Encoded protein: CASSRGDQLSTDTQYF.

This clonotype has a handful of counts. This chain uses TRBV5-1 with TRBJ2-7; 9 nucleotides agree with TRBD1. V dropped 4 bases and J dropped 7; count of bases not matched to a gene: 15. The CDR3 spans 16 residues. In germline, CDR1 is SGHRS, CDR2 YFSETQ. CDR3 bases: TGCGCCAGCAGCCTCAGACCGGGACAGGGAAGTTCAGAGCAGTACTTC. This translates into CASSLRPGQGSSEQYF.

This clonotype was found many times. The V call is TRBV3-1, the J call TRBJ2-7, with D tentatively TRBD2 (5 bases). The CDR3 loop spans 13 amino acids. Germline CDR1 and CDR2: LGHDT and YNNKEL (reference sequence). V was pared by 4 bases and J by 0 bases, with 7 bases between. DNA of the CDR3: TGTGCCAGCAGCCCGGGGTCCTCCTACGAGCAGTACTTC. This encodes CASSPGSSYEQYF.

The table lists this clonotype with many counts. The V call is TRBV20-1, the J call TRBJ2-7, with D uncertain. CDR1 is DFQATT and CDR2 is SNEGSKA in the germline V gene (reference sequence). The ends were cut back, 0 bases at V and 2 bases at J, with 8 bases in the middle. The CDR3 is 13 amino acids. The CDR3 sequence is CSARDDPPYEQYF. CDR3 nucleotide sequence: TGCAGTGCTAGAGACGATCCGCCCTACGAGCAGTACTTC.

Many counts were recorded for this clonotype. J is TRBJ2-7 and V is TRBV20-1; the match to TRBD1 covers 8 bases. V trimming: 4 bases; J trimming: 4 bases; junction bases outside the gene matches: 9. Per the germline V gene, CDR1 is DFQATT and CDR2 is SNEGSKA (reference sequence). The CDR3 has 14 residues. Written as DNA, the CDR3 is TGCAGTGCTACTGGGACAGGACTTGCGTACGAGCAGTACTTC. It yields the protein CSATGTGLAYEQYF.

There are many counts of this clonotype. V and J are TRBV11-2 and TRBJ2-7; D ambiguous. The V and J ends lost 1 base and 0 bases respectively, with 10 bases between them. The CDR3 is made up of 15 amino acids. The germline V gene has CDR1 SGHAT and CDR2 FQNNGV. CDR3 DNA sequence: TGTGCCAGCAGCTTAGGAGGCTATAGCTCCTACGAGCAGTACTTC. This translates into CASSLGGYSSYEQYF.

This clonotype was counted many times. The rearrangement links TRBV14 to TRBJ2-7; no clear D gene. Germline V gene data show CDR1 as SGHDN and CDR2 as FVKESK. The CDR3 contains 13 residues. V lost 3 bases and J 5 bases, leaving 11 bases between the germline ends. The CDR3, as DNA: TGTGCCAGCAGCCACTTTCAACCCCACGAGCAGTACTTC. It is translated as CASSHFQPHEQYF.

At least ten counts were recorded for this clonotype. This sequence joins TRBV18 and TRBJ1-6; D uncertain. The CDR3 spans 14 residues. V was cut by 4 bases and J by 8 bases, with 12 bases left in between. From germline, CDR1 is KGHSH and CDR2 LQKENI. The CDR3 DNA follows: TGTGCCAGCTCACAACGACTGGAACATTCACCCCTCCACTTT. As protein: CASSQRLEHSPLHF. The full variable domain, completed using reference TRBV18 and TRBJ1-6, is NAGVMQNPRHLVRRRGQEARLRCSPMKGHSHVYWYRQLPEEGLKFMVYLQKENIIDESGMPKERFSAEFPKEGPSILRIQQVVRGDSAAYFCASSQRLEHSPLHFGNGTRLTVT.

In this sample, this clonotype turned up many times. The rearrangement links TRBV29-1 to TRBJ2-2; D possibly corresponds to TRBD1 (5 bases). Trimming pared 4 bases from V and 0 bases from J, leaving 15 bases between. CDR3 size: 16 residues. Germline CDR1 and CDR2: SQVTM and ANQGSEA. This CDR3 is CSVGGVGQTNTGELFF. The CDR3 bases are TGCAGCGTTGGGGGCGTTGGACAAACGAACACCGGGGAGCTGTTTTTT.

This clonotype was detected a few times. This sequence joins TRBV29-1 and TRBJ2-3; D not certain. V lost 8 bases and J 3 bases, leaving 9 bases between the germline ends. The germline V gene encodes CDR1 SQVTM and CDR2 ANQGSEA. The CDR3 contains 11 residues. The CDR3 sequence is CSTRRTDTQYF. The CDR3 DNA reads TGCAGCACCCGACGAACAGATACGCAGTATTTT.

The table lists this clonotype with many counts. The CDR3 DNA reads TGCAGCGGTCGTGTGGGCTCCGGGGAGCTGTTTTTT. Translating gives CSGRVGSGELFF. The chain recombines TRBV29-1 with TRBJ2-2; no clear D gene. CDR1 SQVTM and CDR2 ANQGSEA come from the germline V gene. Trimming removed 7 bases at V and 6 bases at J, with 12 bases between. The CDR3 extends over 12 amino acids.

This clonotype is judged medium-sized. The J gene is TRBJ2-1, the V gene TRBV5-1; 15 bases fit TRBD2. Unmatched junction bases numbered 6, after V lost 3 bases and J lost 2 bases. From germline, CDR1 is SGHRS and CDR2 YFSETQ. The CDR3 is made up of 18 amino acids. In DNA, the CDR3 is TGCGCCAGCAGCTCGGGACTAGCGGGGGGCTATGCCTACAATGAGCAGTTCTTC. It translates to CASSSGLAGGYAYNEQFF.

The table lists this clonotype with many counts. The CDR3 loop reads CASSLVTDSPNEQFF. In DNA, the CDR3 is TGTGCCAGCAGTTTAGTGACGGACTCCCCCAATGAGCAGTTCTTC. The chain recombines TRBV12-3 or TRBV12-4 with TRBJ2-1, with D tentatively TRBD2 (5 bases). The CDR3 is 15 residues long. The V end lost 1 base, the J end lost 6 bases, and 13 bases lay between the germline ends.

This clonotype was counted ten times or more. The chain combines TRBV4-1 with TRBJ2-5, with D perhaps matching TRBD1 (6 bases). V shed 0 bases and J shed 2 bases, with 22 bases lying between them. The germline CDR1 and CDR2 sequences are MGHRA and YSYEKL. The CDR3 totals 19 residues. CDR3 bases: TGCGCCAGCAGCCAAGAATTCTCGGTAGGACAGCTCGATCAAGAGACCCAGTACTTC. It specifies CASSQEFSVGQLDQETQYF.

In its sample, this clonotype was seen many times. The chain joins TRBV7-6 to TRBJ2-1, with D perhaps TRBD1 or TRBD2 (5 bases each). With 5 bases removed from V and 3 bases from J, the gap between germline ends came to 14 bases. CDR1 SGHVS and CDR2 FNYEAQ come from the germline V gene. The CDR3 spans 15 residues. The CDR3 loop is CASSPRGANYNEQFF. The CDR3 nucleotides read TGTGCCAGCAGCCCACGAGGGGCCAACTACAATGAGCAGTTCTTC.

This clonotype was recorded at least ten times. The CDR3 loop reads CASSDPYRGLGYTF. The DNA of the CDR3 is TGTGCCAGCAGTGACCCCTACAGGGGGCTTGGCTACACCTTC. This chain connects TRBV6-4 to TRBJ1-2; 9 bases line up with TRBD1. J lost 7 bases, V lost 2 bases, and 5 bases had no gene match. The length of the CDR3 is 14 residues. Germline CDR1 MRHNA, CDR2 SNTAGT.

This clonotype was recorded many times. This sequence joins TRBV6-2 or TRBV6-3 and TRBJ2-3; D ambiguous. CDR1 is MNHEY and CDR2 is SVGEGT in the germline V gene. V gave up 2 bases and J gave up 4 bases, with 10 bases separating them. The CDR3 contains 14 residues. The CDR3 here is CASSYPQASDTQYF. The CDR3, as DNA: TGTGCCAGCAGTTACCCCCAGGCATCAGATACGCAGTATTTT.

This clonotype has a count of ten or more. V and J are TRBV9 and TRBJ2-7; D may correspond to TRBD1 or TRBD2 (5 bases each). This CDR3 is built from 13 residues. V was cut by 4 bases and J by 2 bases, with 10 bases left in between. Germline CDR1 and CDR2: SGDLS and YYNGEE. The CDR3 spells CASSPGTTYEQYF. CDR3 nucleotide sequence: TGTGCCAGCAGCCCCGGGACCACCTACGAGCAGTACTTC.

Ten or more counts support this clonotype. The J gene is TRBJ2-1, the V gene TRBV3-1, with 11 bases matching TRBD2. CDR1 and CDR2 (germline): LGHDT, YNNKEL (reference sequence). Trimming took 4 bases from V and 9 from J; bases not matched to a gene: 11. The CDR3 length is 16 residues. The CDR3 loop reads CASSPPSGGPHSEQFF. In nucleotides, the CDR3 is TGTGCCAGCAGCCCCCCTAGCGGGGGGCCACACAGTGAGCAGTTCTTC.

This clonotype was found a few times. The rearrangement uses TRBV29-1 and TRBJ2-3; tentative D call: TRBD2 (6 bases). Germline-derived CDR1 and CDR2 are SQVTM and ANQGSEA. V was pared by 0 bases and J by 1 base, with 17 bases between. The CDR3 spans 17 residues. DNA of the CDR3: TGCAGCGTTGAAGATTTCGTGGGGGGTTATGGCACAGATACGCAGTATTTT. Translated, it gives CSVEDFVGGYGTDTQYF.

In this sample, this clonotype turned up a few times. The chain is built from TRBV7-2 and TRBJ1-1; D perhaps matches TRBD1 (6 bases). The germline V and J ends were trimmed by 6 bases and 5 bases, with 13 bases remaining between them. The CDR3 extends over 13 amino acids. Germline V CDR1 and CDR2: SGHTA, FQGNSA. CDR3 residues: CASSQTGKTEAFF. CDR3 nucleotides: TGTGCCAGCAGTCAAACAGGGAAGACTGAAGCTTTCTTT.

In this sample, this clonotype turned up many times. The rearrangement links TRBV11-2 to TRBJ2-5; 7 bases fit TRBD1. Trimming cost V 0 bases and J 1 base; bases outside gene matches: 2. Germline lookup yields CDR1 SGHAT and CDR2 FQNNGV. This CDR3 comprises 15 residues. Here the CDR3 reads CASSLDGDSQETQYF. In nucleotides, the CDR3 is TGTGCCAGCAGCTTAGACGGGGACAGCCAAGAGACCCAGTACTTC.

The J gene is TRBJ1-5, the V gene TRBV6-4, with 10 bases identical to TRBD1. The CDR3 spans 18 residues. The germline V gene encodes CDR1 MRHNA and CDR2 SNTAGT. With V trimmed by 5 bases and J by 0 bases, 10 bases remained unmatched. CDR3 DNA sequence: TGTGCCAGCAGTACAAGTACCGGGACAGGGGATAGCAATCAGCCCCAGCATTTT. This translates into CASSTSTGTGDSNQPQHF.

This clonotype was detected ten times or more. V gene TRBV29-1 combines with J gene TRBJ2-2, with 14 nucleotides matching TRBD2. The CDR3 runs to 15 residues. The V segment lost 3 bases and the J segment 6 bases; nucleotides outside the gene matches: 3. Germline CDR1 reads SQVTM; CDR2 reads ANQGSEA. Written as DNA, the CDR3 is TGCAGCGTTGACCCGGGACTAGCGGGGGCCGGGGAGCTGTTTTTT. Translating gives CSVDPGLAGAGELFF.

This chain joins TRBV5-8 and TRBJ2-1, with D hard to call. The CDR3 runs 14 residues. Looked up from germline, CDR1 is SGHTS and CDR2 is YDEGEE. Trimming took off 0 bases at V and 9 bases at J, with 13 bases between the two ends. As DNA, the CDR3 is TGTGCCAGCAGCTTGGGGGCGTACAAACGTGAGCAGTTCTTC. Residues: CASSLGAYKREQFF.